The rows below give T cell receptor beta chains drawn from one sample of a study of PD-1 blockade in classical Hodgkin lymphoma. Assay: immunoSEQ multiplex PCR; the TCRdb copy retains only in-frame clones and omits some. Among 20,000 or so clones listed, roughly 75% were seen once. This sample comprised peripheral blood mononuclear cells (PBMCs), obtained before the second cycle of nivolumab. The receptors here all came from a human donor with classical Hodgkin lymphoma. Both conserved end residues are part of each CDR3. Each record gives: CDR3 length, clone size, V gene, CDR3 protein. Size values are once, few and many counts, or a class for expanded clones, and some rows have none.

>13|once|TRBV6-5
CASTHSLRETQYF
>14|.|TRBV11-3
CASSLANRMGGYTF
>17|once|TRBV18
CASSHFRVMGFNQPQHF
>16|.|TRBV25-1
CASTSGGGRAPDTQYF
>15|.|TRBV11-2
CASSFGWAGADTQYF
>14|.|TRBV13
CASSLGQGNTEAFF
>16|once|TRBV7-9
CASSPLDLAGIETQYF
>14|.|TRBV19
CASRSSGSTDTQYF
>14|.|TRBV11-2
CASSRPGFNYGYTF
>13|.|TRBV6-5
CASGQLANSPLHF
>15|.|TRBV6-5
CASRGLAGGLNTQYF
>17|.|TRBV4-1
CASSPLGTTGDPRGYTF
>14|few|TRBV4-3
CASSLDREPYEQYF
>14|.|TRBV19
CASSSSGSFNEQFF
>14|once|TRBV30
CAWGTSGRFETQYF
>16|.|TRBV27
CASSFSTSSRTDTQYF
>17|.|TRBV9
CASSVSRGTGGGETQYF
>15|.|TRBV5-6
CASSTPGQGKETQYF
>18|.|TRBV13
CASSPWTSGGPSYNEQFF
>12|.|TRBV7-9
CASTGLTDTQYF
>11|.|TRBV6-5
CASTKTDTQYF
>15|.|TRBV13
CASSFPADNTDTQYF
>16|.|TRBV5-6
CASSMTSGGAEDTQYF
>14|.|TRBV28
CASSFGGEKDTQYF
>14|.|TRBV7-2
CASSLAVHTGELFF
>15|.|TRBV7-2
CASSLAPRLGPEQFF
>13|.|TRBV5-4
CASRDGVQETQYF
>10|.|TRBV6-6
CASRTVQQYF
>16|.|TRBV28
CASGRPGRELTGELFF
>14|once|TRBV30
CAWSVRGGNSPLHF
>15|.|TRBV4-1
CASRLRTSGENEQFF
>17|.|TRBV5-4
CASSLAQGAFMNTEAFF
>17|once|TRBV19
CASSIGLAGTPSYEQYF
>15|.|TRBV5-4
CASSLGGRNTDTQYF
>15|.|TRBV16
CASSLDGSSGNTIYF
>13|few|TRBV2
CASSDSRGEKLFF
>11|.|TRBV29-1
CSVVWVDTQYF
>19|once|TRBV10-3
CAIGSRLAGGLGFSDTQYF
>14|few|TRBV27
CARLWAGGNQPQHF
>15|.|TRBV9
CASSVAFGSKEKLFF
>13|few|TRBV6-6
CASTFTGDYGYTF
>14|.|TRBV10-2
CASSVLESTGELFF
>14|.|TRBV7-2
CASSLAGGNTEAFF